This T cell receptor (beta chain) originates from a study of CD8 T cells in Susac syndrome. Random hexamers were used to reverse transcribe about 0.5 to 1 ug of RNA. The method of amplification for TCR beta CDR3 was immunoSEQ multiplex PCR, covering 54 Vbeta and 13 Jbeta. TCRdb processed the immunoSEQ multiplex PCR reads anew with MiXCR; each CDR3 protein has one entry. The table lists more than 200,000 distinct CDR3 sequences, roughly 93% of them singletons. Sequencing of TCR beta drew on CD8+ and CD4+ T cells from blood. The TCR originated in a human donor with multiple sclerosis. The specimen was CD4+ T cells from PBMCs.

The CDR3 sequence: CASSQDGGPVAEKLFF. The CDR3 DNA reads as TGCGCCAGCAGCCAAGACGGGGGGCCGGTGGCTGAAAAACTGTTTTTT. This rearrangement joins TRBV4-1 to TRBJ1-4; tentatively, D is TRBD1 (6 bases). V shed 0 bases and J shed 7 bases, with 15 bases lying between them. CDR1 MGHRA and CDR2 YSYEKL come from the germline V gene. There are 16 residues in the CDR3.